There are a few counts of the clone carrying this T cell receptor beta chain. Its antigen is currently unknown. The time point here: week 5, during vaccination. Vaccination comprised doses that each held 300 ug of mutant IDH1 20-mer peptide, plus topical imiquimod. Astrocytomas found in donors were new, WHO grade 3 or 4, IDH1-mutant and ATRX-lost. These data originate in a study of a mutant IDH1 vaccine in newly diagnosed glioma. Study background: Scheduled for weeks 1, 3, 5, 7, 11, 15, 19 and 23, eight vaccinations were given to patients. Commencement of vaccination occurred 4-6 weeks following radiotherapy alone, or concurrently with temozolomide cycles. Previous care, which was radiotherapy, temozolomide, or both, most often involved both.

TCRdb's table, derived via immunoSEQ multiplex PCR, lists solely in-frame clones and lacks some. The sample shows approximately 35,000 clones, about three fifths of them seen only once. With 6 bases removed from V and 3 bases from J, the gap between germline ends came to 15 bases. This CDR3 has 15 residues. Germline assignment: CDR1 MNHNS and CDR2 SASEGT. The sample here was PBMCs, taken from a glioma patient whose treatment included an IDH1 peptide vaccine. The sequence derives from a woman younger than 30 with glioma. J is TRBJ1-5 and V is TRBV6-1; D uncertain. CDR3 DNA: TGTGCCAGCAGGCCTCACGAGGGATCCAATCAGCCCCAGCATTTT. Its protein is CASRPHEGSNQPQHF.